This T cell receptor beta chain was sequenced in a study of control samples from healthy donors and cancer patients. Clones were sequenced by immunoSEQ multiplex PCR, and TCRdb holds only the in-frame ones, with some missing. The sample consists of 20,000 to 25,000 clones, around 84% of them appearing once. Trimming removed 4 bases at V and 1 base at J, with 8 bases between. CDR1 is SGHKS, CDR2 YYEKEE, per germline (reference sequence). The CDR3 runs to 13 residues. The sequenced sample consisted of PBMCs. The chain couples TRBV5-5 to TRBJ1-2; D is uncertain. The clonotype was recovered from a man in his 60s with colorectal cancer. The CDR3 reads CASSPGLNYGYTF. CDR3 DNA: TGTGCCAGCAGCCCGGGTCTTAACTATGGCTACACCTTC.